This passage covers 23 T cell receptor beta chains from one sample sequenced in a study of T cells in narcolepsy (dated by TCRdb to about 2018). Library preparation was by the immunoSEQ multiplex PCR assay. As stored in TCRdb, this immuneACCESS dataset retains in-frame rearrangements with V and J assigned. A fraction of the clones does not appear; measured against another copy, unresolved V genes explain less than half of the discrepancy, and the remainder lacks a known reason. The sample table shows over 25,000 clones, and around 78% are seen once. The ten largest account for 3.4% of the sample. The source material was CD45RA- memory CD4+ T cells from PBMCs. The cell subset or site label corresponds to: memory T cells sorted ex vivo from peripheral blood. These receptors were collected from a human donor with narcolepsy.

The rearrangement uses TRBV6-1 and TRBJ1-3; TRBD1 matches 8 bases. The CDR3 consists of 14 residues. Germline-derived CDR1 and CDR2 are MNHNS and SASEGT. The junction had 4 bases not matched to a gene; V was cut back by 5 bases and J by 4 bases. The CDR3 DNA reads as TGTGCCAGCAGTCGACGGACAGGGGGAAACACCATATATTTT. Protein product: CASSRRTGGNTIYF.

This chain links TRBV9 with TRBJ1-5; TRBD1 is a possible D gene (6 bases). V was trimmed by 4 bases and J by 5 bases, leaving 13 bases between them. This CDR3 comprises 14 residues. Germline CDR1 is SGDLS and CDR2 is YYNGEE. CDR3 nucleotides: TGTGCCAGCAGCCGGAGGGGGGGGGATCAGCCCCAGCATTTT. Translated, it gives CASSRRGGDQPQHF. The entire variable domain, with the rest obtained from reference TRBV9 and TRBJ1-5, is as follows: DSGVTQTPKHLITATGQRVTLRCSPRSGDLSVYWYQQSLDQGLQFLIQYYNGEERAKGNILERFSAQQFPDLHSELNLSSLELGDSALYFCASSRRGGDQPQHFGDGTRLSIL.

The chain uses TRBV21-1 and TRBJ2-7; TRBD2, the table's D call, was not compared with the DNA. TRBV21-1 is noted as a pseudogene. The CDR3 runs 13 residues. The CDR3 sequence is CASARVLLYEQYF. CDR3 in DNA: TGTGCCAGCGCGCGGGTTCTACTCTACGAGCAGTACTTC.

The chain employs TRBV6-6 and TRBJ2-1, with 8 nucleotides matching TRBD2. Germline V CDR1 and CDR2: MNHNY, SVGAGI (reference sequence). The CDR3 sequence is 16 residues long. With V trimmed by 0 bases and J by 4 bases, 5 bases remained unmatched. The CDR3 coding sequence is TGTGCCAGCAGTTACTCTGGCGGGGGGATTTACAATGAGCAGTTCTTC. Its translation is CASSYSGGGIYNEQFF.

V usage is TRBV7-8 and J usage is TRBJ2-2; weak D call: TRBD1 (5 bases). V was trimmed by 5 bases and J by 2 bases, leaving 12 bases between them. CDR1 is SGHVS, CDR2 FQNEAQ, per germline. The CDR3 is 15 residues long. CDR3 nucleotide sequence: TGTGCCAGCAGCCTTAAAGGGGCAAACACCGGGGAGCTGTTTTTT. Translated, it gives CASSLKGANTGELFF.

The V and J genes are TRBV25-1 and TRBJ2-7, with D possibly called TRBD1 or TRBD2 (5 bases each). The V end lost 5 bases, the J end lost 5 bases, and 13 bases lay between the germline ends. The CDR3 is 13 amino acids. Germline V gene lookup returns CDR1 MGHDK and CDR2 SYGVNS. The CDR3 spells CASSSGRLDEQYF. CDR3 DNA sequence: TGTGCCAGCAGTTCGGGACGGCTCGACGAGCAGTACTTC.

V usage is TRBV5-3 and J usage is TRBJ2-7; tentatively, D is TRBD1 or TRBD2 (5 bases each). TRBV5-3 is designated an ORF whose function remains uncertain. V was clipped by 0 bases and J by 0 bases, with 10 bases between them. The CDR3 length is 15 residues. The CDR3 protein is CARSLGPGTSYEQYF. The CDR3 nucleotides read TGTGCCAGAAGCTTGGGCCCAGGGACCTCCTACGAGCAGTACTTC.

This chain connects TRBV30 to TRBJ1-3, with TRBD1 matching 10 bases. The CDR3 is 15 amino acids. Germline V gene sequence: CDR1 GTSNPN, CDR2 SVGIG (reference sequence). The junction had 4 bases not matched to a gene; V was cut back by 5 bases and J by 0 bases. The CDR3 protein is CAWGTGALSGNTIYF. The CDR3 bases are TGTGCCTGGGGGACAGGGGCACTCTCTGGAAACACCATATATTTT.

A remark on this clone: At one end the junction does not follow the germline gene, possibly because of a read error. The sample contains more than one DNA sequence encoding this CDR3. V usage is TRBV5-8 and J usage is TRBJ2-1; the D is unclear. Per germline, CDR1 SGHTS and CDR2 YDEGEE. The CDR3 is 11 amino acids. The CDR3 nucleotides are TGTGCTAGCAGCTTGATGACGGAGCAGTTCTTC. Translating gives CASSLMTEQFF.

The DNA of the CDR3 is TGTGCCTGGAGTGTAGGTCGAGGACTAGCGGGGGGGCGAGACATTCAGTACTTC. Translated, it gives CAWSVGRGLAGGRDIQYF. This chain uses TRBV30 with TRBJ2-4, with 15 bases lining up with TRBD2. Trimming cost V 0 bases and J 8 bases; bases outside gene matches: 11. Germline assignment: CDR1 GTSNPN and CDR2 SVGIG (reference sequence). The CDR3 contains 18 residues.

V is TRBV11-3 and J is TRBJ1-6; a weak D match, TRBD1 (5 bases). Germline-derived CDR1 and CDR2 are SGHNT and YENEEA. The CDR3 spans 15 residues. V shed 3 bases and J shed 7 bases, with 13 bases lying between them. The CDR3 is CASSFDSRGNSPLHF. CDR3 bases: TGTGCCAGCAGCTTTGACAGTAGAGGGAATTCACCCCTCCACTTT.

The rearrangement links TRBV10-3 to TRBJ2-7, with TRBD2 matching 8 bases. This CDR3 comprises 17 residues. CDR1 is ENHRY, CDR2 SYGVKD, per germline. V gave up 2 bases and J gave up 2 bases; unmatched junction bases: 11. This CDR3 is CAISETKRGGPPYEQYF. The CDR3, as DNA: TGTGCCATCAGTGAGACCAAACGCGGGGGGCCCCCCTACGAGCAGTACTTC.

This chain connects TRBV5-4 to TRBJ1-1; TRBD1 is a possible D gene (5 bases). Trimming left V 6 bases short and J 1 base short, with 25 bases between. Germline-derived CDR1 and CDR2 are SGHNT and YYREEE (reference sequence). The CDR3 length is 18 residues. The CDR3 sequence: CASNPSDGGRLRNTEAFF. DNA of the CDR3: TGTGCCAGCAACCCCTCCGACGGGGGACGGTTGCGGAACACTGAAGCTTTCTTT.

V and J are TRBV13 and TRBJ2-7; possible D gene TRBD2, 6 bases. Germline CDR1 is PRHDT and CDR2 is FYEKMQ (reference sequence). V dropped 4 bases and J dropped 4 bases, with 26 bases sitting between them. CDR3 length: 18 residues. The CDR3 here is CASSSEGLGGDPRYEQYF. For the CDR3, the DNA is TGTGCCAGCAGCTCTGAGGGCCTGGGCGGGGACCCAAGATACGAGCAGTACTTC.

The rearrangement links TRBV7-9 to TRBJ1-1, with D hard to call. Germline CDR1 is SEHNR and CDR2 is FQNEAQ (reference sequence). With 4 bases removed from V and 0 bases from J, the gap between germline ends came to 12 bases. The CDR3 covers 15 residues. The CDR3 sequence is CASSSFSTMNTEAFF. For the CDR3, the DNA is TGTGCCAGCAGCTCATTTTCCACAATGAACACTGAAGCTTTCTTT.

This clone was picked up a small number of times. J is TRBJ1-5 and V is TRBV19; maybe TRBD1 (5 bases). There are 15 residues in the CDR3. V lost 8 bases to trimming and J lost 3 bases, with 17 bases between them. Germline-derived CDR1 and CDR2 are LNHDA and SQIVND (reference sequence). In DNA, the CDR3 is TGTGCCAGTGCCCCCAGGGAGAGGAACAATCAGCCCCAGCATTTT. Residues: CASAPRERNNQPQHF.

This sequence joins TRBV7-7 and TRBJ2-2; 7 bases are a match to TRBD2. In germline, CDR1 is SSHAT, CDR2 FNYEAQ (reference sequence). Germline trimming cut 5 bases from V and 7 bases from J; bases unmatched to any gene: 4. The CDR3 runs 13 residues. In nucleotides, the CDR3 is TGTGCCAGCAGCCCGACGGGGGGCGGGGAGCTGTTTTTT. Translation gives CASSPTGGGELFF. The entire variable domain, with the rest obtained from reference TRBV7-7 and TRBJ2-2, is as follows: GAGVSQSPRYKVTKRGQDVTLRCDPISSHATLYWYQQALGQGPEFLTYFNYEAQPDKSGLPSDRFSAERPEGSISTLTIQRTEQRDSAMYRCASSPTGGGELFFGEGSRLTVL.

The gene calls are TRBV2 and TRBJ2-1; unclear D gene. The CDR3 is 13 residues long. The V end was cut by 6 bases, the J end by 10 bases, with 16 bases between. Germline V CDR1 and CDR2: SNHLY, FYNNEI. CDR3 DNA: TGTGCCAGCAGCTCCCACCCCAGTGGAGAGCAGTTCTTC. Protein: CASSSHPSGEQFF. Drawing the rest from reference TRBV2 and TRBJ2-1, the complete variable domain is EPEVTQTPSHQVTQMGQEVILRCVPISNHLYFYWYRQILGQKVEFLVSFYNNEISEKSEIFDDQFSVERPDGSNFTLKIRSTKLEDSAMYFCASSSHPSGEQFFGPGTRLTVL.

V and J are TRBV7-2 and TRBJ2-3; no reliable D call. CDR1 and CDR2 from the germline V gene are SGHTA and FQGNSA. Trimming pared 5 bases from V and 2 bases from J, leaving 14 bases between. The CDR3 is made up of 15 amino acids. This chain's CDR3 is CASSVTAFFTDTQYF. CDR3 DNA sequence: TGTGCCAGCAGCGTAACGGCCTTCTTCACAGATACGCAGTATTTT.

CDR3 DNA sequence: TGTGCCAGCAGCTCATTGGTAGTAGTGGGTGACTACGCCACCTACGAGCAGTACTTC. This codes for CASSSLVVVGDYATYEQYF. J is TRBJ2-7 and V is TRBV5-5; perhaps TRBD2 as D (5 bases). Trimming removed 3 bases at V and 2 bases at J, with 27 bases between. CDR1 SGHKS and CDR2 YYEKEE come from the germline V gene (reference sequence). The CDR3 sequence is 19 residues long.

This chain connects TRBV6-6 to TRBJ2-5, with D possibly called TRBD1 or TRBD2 (5 bases each). The CDR3 spans 15 residues. Germline CDR1 MNHNY, CDR2 SVGAGI (reference sequence). V was cut by 5 bases and J by 3 bases, with 16 bases left in between. Here the CDR3 DNA reads TGTGCCAGCAGTCCCCCGGGACGAGGAAAAGAGACCCAGTACTTC. The encoded protein is CASSPPGRGKETQYF.

V usage is TRBV12-5 and J usage is TRBJ2-5; 10 bases line up with TRBD2. Germline lookup yields CDR1 LGHNT and CDR2 FRNRAP. The trim removed 2 bases at V and 2 bases at J, leaving 11 bases unmatched. The CDR3 contains 18 residues. CDR3 coding DNA: TGTGCTAGTGGTTTGACGTCCCCGGGACTAGCGTTTCAAGAGACCCAGTACTTC. This encodes CASGLTSPGLAFQETQYF.

This clone was seen once. The V call is TRBV6-5, the J call TRBJ1-6; unclear D gene. Germline CDR1 and CDR2: MNHEY and SVGAGI. The CDR3 totals 11 residues. Trimming removed 8 bases from V and 7 bases from J, with 6 bases in between. In nucleotides, the CDR3 is TGTGCCAGCGGAGAAAATTCACCCCTCCACTTT. The encoded protein is CASGENSPLHF.